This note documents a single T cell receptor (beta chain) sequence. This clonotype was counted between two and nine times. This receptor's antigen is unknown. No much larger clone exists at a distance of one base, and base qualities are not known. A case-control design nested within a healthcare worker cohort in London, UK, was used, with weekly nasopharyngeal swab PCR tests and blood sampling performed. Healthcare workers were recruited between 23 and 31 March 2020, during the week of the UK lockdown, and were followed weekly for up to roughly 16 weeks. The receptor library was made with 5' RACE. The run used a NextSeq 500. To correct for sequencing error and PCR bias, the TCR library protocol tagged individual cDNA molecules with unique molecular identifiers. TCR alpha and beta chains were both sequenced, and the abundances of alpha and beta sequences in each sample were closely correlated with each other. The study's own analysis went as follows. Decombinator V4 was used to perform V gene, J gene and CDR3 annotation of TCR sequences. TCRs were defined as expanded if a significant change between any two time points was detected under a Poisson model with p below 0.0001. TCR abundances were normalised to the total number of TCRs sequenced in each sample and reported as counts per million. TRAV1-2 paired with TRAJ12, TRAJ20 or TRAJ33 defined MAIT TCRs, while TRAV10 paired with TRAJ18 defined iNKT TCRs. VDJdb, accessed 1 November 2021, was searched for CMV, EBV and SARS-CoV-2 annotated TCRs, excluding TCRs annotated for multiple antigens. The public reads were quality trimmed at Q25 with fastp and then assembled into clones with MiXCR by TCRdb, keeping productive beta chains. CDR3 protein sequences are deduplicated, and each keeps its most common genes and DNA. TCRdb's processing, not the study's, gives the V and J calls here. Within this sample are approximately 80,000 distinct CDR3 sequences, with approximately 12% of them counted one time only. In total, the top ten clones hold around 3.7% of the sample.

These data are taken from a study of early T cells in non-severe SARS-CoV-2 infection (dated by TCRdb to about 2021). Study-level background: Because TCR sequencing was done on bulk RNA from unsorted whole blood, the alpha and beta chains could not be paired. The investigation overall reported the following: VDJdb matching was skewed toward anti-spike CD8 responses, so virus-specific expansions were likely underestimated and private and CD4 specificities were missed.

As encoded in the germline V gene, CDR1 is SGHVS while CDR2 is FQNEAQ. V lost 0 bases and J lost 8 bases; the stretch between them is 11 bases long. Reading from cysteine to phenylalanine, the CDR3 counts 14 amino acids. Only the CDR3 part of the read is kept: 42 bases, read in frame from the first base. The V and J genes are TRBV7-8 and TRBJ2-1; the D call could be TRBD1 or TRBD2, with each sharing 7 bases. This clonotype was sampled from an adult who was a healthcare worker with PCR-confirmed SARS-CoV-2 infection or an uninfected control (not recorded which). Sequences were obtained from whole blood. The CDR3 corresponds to CASSLATGRDEQFF. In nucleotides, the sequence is TGTGCCAGCAGCTTAGCGACAGGGAGGGATGAGCAGTTCTTC.